The next 3 T cell receptor beta chains were all read from a single sample in a study of post-analysis software for immune sequencing data. Study-level findings and limits: TRBV segments more frequent in patients than in controls numbered five and included TRBV5-6, TRBV5-1 and TRBV20-1.

The antigens these receptors bind are not known. Prepared TCR beta cDNA libraries contained unique molecular identifiers. Each CDR3 protein gets one entry after TCRdb re-called the PCR reads with MiXCR. The sample holds 750,000 to 900,000 distinct CDR3 sequences, roughly 46% seen once. The sequenced material came from blood. All receptors derive from a girl between 10 and 17 years old with multiple sclerosis.

The chain combines TRBV29-1 with TRBJ2-5, with D perhaps matching TRBD1 (5 bases). Trimming removed 4 bases from V and 1 base from J, with 13 bases in between. The CDR3 has 14 amino acids. CDR1 is SQVTM and CDR2 is ANQGSEA in the germline V gene. CDR3 sequence reads: CSVGKGASQETQYF. The CDR3 coding sequence is TGCAGCGTTGGAAAAGGGGCCTCCCAAGAGACCCAGTACTTC.

Here the CDR3 reads CASTKGETQYF. DNA of the CDR3: TGTGCCAGCACCAAGGGAGAGACCCAGTACTTC. The rearrangement links TRBV11-2 to TRBJ2-5; no firm D call. Germline lookup yields CDR1 SGHAT and CDR2 FQNNGV. Trimming removed 7 bases from V and 4 bases from J, with 7 bases in between. The CDR3 extends over 11 amino acids.

The gene calls are TRBV5-1 and TRBJ2-1, with 11 nucleotides matching TRBD2. The CDR3 covers 17 residues. The V segment lost 4 bases and the J segment 0 bases; nucleotides outside the gene matches: 6. Per the germline V gene, CDR1 is SGHRS and CDR2 is YFSETQ. CDR3 DNA: TGCGCCAGCAGCCCCCTGGGGACTAGCGGCTCCTACAATGAGCAGTTCTTC. Translated, it gives CASSPLGTSGSYNEQFF.